This TCR beta chain was found in a study of OX40 agonist ivuxolimab in advanced cancers. For the study at large: Three patients showed partial responses: one hepatocellular carcinoma and two cutaneous melanoma cases. The study's findings and limits: More expanded clones were seen, on average, in CD8+ T cells than in CD4+. Expansion of clones was among the lowest in partial responders at 0.1-3.0 mg/kg.

Method: immunoSEQ multiplex PCR; TCRdb's copy keeps in-frame clones and lacks some. Among some 60,000 clones, approximately 86% were seen once, and the ten largest hold roughly 16%. This clone was seen only once. Its antigen remains unidentified. CDR3 length: 14 residues. V was clipped by 4 bases and J by 2 bases, with 9 bases between them. CDR1 and CDR2 (germline): SNHLY, FYNNEI. The material sequenced was CD4+ or CD8+ T cells sorted from blood, taken in a trial of the OX40 agonist ivuxolimab. This clonotype was obtained from an adult with an advanced solid tumor such as melanoma, head and neck, liver or kidney cancer. The chain joins TRBV2 to TRBJ2-1; either TRBD1 or TRBD2 may fit D (6 bases each). The CDR3 DNA is TGTGCCAGCAGTGTCGGGGGCGCCTACAATGAGCAGTTCTTC. Amino acids: CASSVGGAYNEQFF. Supplemented by reference TRBV2 and TRBJ2-1, the full variable domain reads EPEVTQTPSHQVTQMGQEVILRCVPISNHLYFYWYRQILGQKVEFLVSFYNNEISEKSEIFDDQFSVERPDGSNFTLKIRSTKLEDSAMYFCASSVGGAYNEQFFGPGTRLTVL.